The 3 T cell receptor beta chains reported below all come from one sample, sequenced in a study. TCRdb passed the 5' RACE reads through MiXCR, listing each CDR3 protein once. The sample has about 46,000 distinct CDR3 sequences; 25% to 35% are singletons. Sequenced input: naive CD4+ T cells sorted from blood. The subset here: naive CD4+ T cells, CD4+CD45RA+CD25-. These TCRs come from a female donor with breast cancer.

The CDR3 sequence is CASSLDSFRGELFF. As DNA, the CDR3 is TGCGCCAGCAGCTTGGATTCGTTTCGAGGGGAGCTGTTTTTT. V gene TRBV5-1 combines with J gene TRBJ2-2; D is uncertain. The CDR3 totals 14 residues. The V and J ends lost 0 bases and 8 bases respectively, with 11 bases between them. Germline-derived CDR1 and CDR2 are SGHRS and YFSETQ. The entire variable domain, with the rest obtained from reference TRBV5-1 and TRBJ2-2, is as follows: KAGVTQTPRYLIKTRGQQVTLSCSPISGHRSVSWYQQTPGQGLQFLFEYFSETQRNKGNFPGRFSGRQFSNSRSEMNVSTLELGDSALYLCASSLDSFRGELFFGEGSRLTVL.

The chain has TRBV20-1 and TRBJ1-5; TRBD1 matches 7 bases. The germline V gene has CDR1 DFQATT and CDR2 SNEGSKA (reference sequence). The CDR3 consists of 13 residues. Trimming at V came to 3 bases and at J to 6 bases, leaving 5 bases not matched to a gene. The DNA of the CDR3 is TGCAGTGCTAGGCGACAGGGACTTCAGCCCCAGCATTTT. It is translated as CSARRQGLQPQHF.

This chain joins TRBV11-2 and TRBJ2-3; D gene uncertain. This CDR3 spans 13 amino acids. Per the germline V gene, CDR1 is SGHAT and CDR2 is FQNNGV. Trimming cost V 1 base and J 5 bases, with 7 bases left between them. CDR3 sequence: CASSLGRGDTQYF. In DNA, the CDR3 is TGTGCCAGCAGCTTAGGGCGTGGAGATACGCAGTATTTT.